The rows below give T cell receptor beta chains drawn from one sample of a study of regulatory T cells in long-lasting Graves disease. TCRdb reprocessed the multiplex PCR reads via MiXCR and lists one record per CDR3 protein. Found here are some 220,000 distinct CDR3 sequences, roughly 20% of them singletons; the top ten hold 12%. This sample was shared with a second study, whose subject was T cells in Graves' hyperthyroidism and ophthalmopathy.

Source: peripheral blood mononuclear cells (PBMCs), taken at new diagnosis, from a patient treated with antithyroid drugs. The source of these receptors is a woman aged 25-40 years with Graves disease. Both conserved end residues are part of each CDR3. The D gene is left open where the match is weak. Size is omitted from some rows. Given values are once, few, many or a class for expanded clones.

TRBD2 TRBJ2-5 TRBV9 . CASSGGTSGIQETQYF TGTGCCAGCAGCGGGGGGACTAGCGGGATCCAAGAGACCCAGTACTTC
TRBD1 TRBJ1-4 TRBV6-2/TRBV6-3 many CASAVGDREFNEELFF TGTGCCAGCGCAGTGGGGGACAGGGAATTTAATGAAGAACTGTTTTTT
. TRBJ1-4 TRBV20-1 many CSARDASATNEKLFF TGCAGTGCTAGAGATGCCAGTGCAACTAATGAAAAACTGTTTTTT
. TRBJ2-3 TRBV4-1 many CASSRSRGSDTQYF TGCGCCAGCAGCCGGAGTAGGGGGTCAGATACGCAGTATTTT
TRBD2 TRBJ2-1 TRBV19 . CASSIGGGRQFF TGTGCCAGTAGTATAGGCGGCGGGAGGCAGTTCTTC
. TRBJ2-2 TRBV12-3/TRBV12-4 . CASSRRQVNTGELFF TGTGCCAGCAGCCGGAGACAGGTGAACACCGGGGAGCTGTTTTTT
. TRBJ2-3 TRBV30 many CAWSGGADTQYF TGTGCCTGGAGTGGTGGTGCGGATACGCAGTATTTT
TRBD1 TRBJ1-1 TRBV5-1 many CASSLLGTGVVTFF TGCGCCAGCAGCTTGTTAGGGACAGGGGTCGTTACTTTCTTT
TRBD2 TRBJ2-3 TRBV6-2/TRBV6-3 . CASSLAGESDAQYF TGTGCCAGCAGTCTAGCGGGAGAATCAGATGCGCAGTATTTT
. TRBJ2-1 TRBV11-2 many CASSLVGLALYNEQFF TGTGCCAGCAGCTTAGTTGGTTTGGCTCTATACAATGAGCAGTTCTTC
TRBD1 TRBJ2-2 TRBV7-9 once CASSLLTLLPRDRGLPNTGELFF TGTGCCAGCAGCCTCCTTACCCTCCTCCCCCGGGACAGGGGACTCCCTAACACCGGGGAGCTGTTTTTT
TRBD2 TRBJ2-2 TRBV7-8 many CASSKAGVNTGELFF TGTGCCAGCAGCAAAGCGGGGGTGAACACCGGGGAGCTGTTTTTT
. TRBJ2-5 TRBV30 many CASTQTGETQYF TGTGCCTCGACCCAGACCGGAGAGACCCAGTACTTC
. TRBJ2-2 TRBV9 . CASSVVVGQELFF TGTGCCAGCAGCGTAGTTGTAGGACAGGAGCTGTTTTTT
. TRBJ2-7 TRBV10-3 many CAISGVSSYEQYF TGTGCCATCAGCGGAGTCAGCTCCTACGAGCAGTACTTC
. TRBJ2-5 TRBV18 once CASSPLRAETQYF TGTGCCAGCTCGCCACTTAGAGCAGAGACCCAGTACTTC
. TRBJ2-1 TRBV24-1 many CATSDRTTPYNEQFF TGTGCCACCAGTGATAGGACAACACCCTACAATGAGCAGTTCTTC
TRBD1 TRBJ2-3 TRBV5-6 many CASSPAGTGRTDTQYF TGTGCCAGCAGCCCGGCCGGGACAGGGAGAACAGATACGCAGTATTTT
. TRBJ1-5 TRBV30 many CAWSVGVGNQPQHF TGTGCCTGGAGTGTTGGAGTCGGGAATCAGCCCCAGCATTTT
. TRBJ1-1 TRBV9 . CASSADTSTEAFF TGTGCCAGCAGCGCGGACACTAGCACTGAAGCTTTCTTT
TRBD2 TRBJ2-1 TRBV5-8 . CASSPRGVSGSPSSYNEQFF TGTGCTAGCAGCCCGAGGGGAGTTAGCGGGAGCCCGAGCTCCTACAATGAGCAGTTCTTC
. TRBJ2-2 TRBV25-1 many CASSEPGWDTGELFF TGTGCCAGCAGCGAACCCGGGTGGGACACCGGGGAGCTGTTTTTT
. TRBJ1-3 TRBV18 many CASSPSGPASGNTIYF TGTGCCAGCTCACCCAGCGGACCAGCTTCTGGAAACACCATATATTTT
. TRBJ1-5 TRBV15 many CATSRDPGQPQHF TGTGCCACCAGCAGAGATCCCGGACAGCCCCAGCATTTT
. TRBJ1-1 TRBV4-1 many CASSQAPGWDVGSTEAFF TGCGCCAGCAGCCAAGCCCCCGGATGGGACGTCGGGAGCACTGAAGCTTTCTTT
. TRBJ2-7 TRBV6-1 . CASSEHSPYEQYF TGTGCCAGCAGTGAACACTCTCCCTACGAGCAGTACTTC
TRBD1 TRBJ2-2 TRBV30 many CAWRAGTAYTGELFF TGTGCCTGGAGAGCCGGGACAGCTTACACCGGGGAGCTGTTTTTT
. TRBJ1-1 TRBV30 many CAWGGVGTEAFF TGTGCCTGGGGTGGTGTGGGCACTGAAGCTTTCTTT
TRBD2 TRBJ2-7 TRBV7-2 . CASSFREAGISPTKQYF TGTGCCAGCAGCTTCCGGGAAGCGGGGATATCTCCTACGAAGCAGTACTTC
. TRBJ2-2 TRBV10-1 . CASSQDRATGELFF TGCGCCAGCAGCCAAGACAGAGCCACCGGGGAGCTGTTTTTT
. TRBJ2-1 TRBV7-9 many CASSPGNEQFF TGTGCCAGCAGTCCGGGGAATGAGCAGTTCTTC
. TRBJ1-5 TRBV27 many CASSLSYRAEGNQPQHF TGTGCCAGCAGTTTATCTTACAGGGCCGAAGGCAATCAGCCCCAGCATTTT
. TRBJ2-1 TRBV7-8 many CASSFYSGQTTEQFF TGTGCCAGCAGCTTTTATTCGGGACAAACGACAGAGCAGTTCTTC
. TRBJ1-2 TRBV2 many CASSEEGPGGYTF TGTGCCAGCAGTGAGGAGGGTCCGGGAGGCTACACCTTC
. TRBJ2-3 TRBV19 many CASSMDGASTDTQYF TGTGCCAGTAGTATGGATGGGGCGAGCACAGATACGCAGTATTTT
TRBD2 TRBJ2-7 TRBV7-9 many CASSPWTSGSYEQYF TGTGCCAGCAGCCCTTGGACTAGCGGATCCTACGAGCAGTACTTC
TRBD1 TRBJ1-2 TRBV14 . CASSQVTGGFSYTF TGTGCCAGCAGCCAAGTGACAGGGGGCTTTAGCTACACCTTC
TRBD1 TRBJ1-5 TRBV9 many CASSVGGTGDQPQHF TGTGCCAGCAGCGTAGGAGGTACAGGGGATCAGCCCCAGCATTTT
. TRBJ2-7 TRBV7-2 . CASSSDSNSYEQYF TGTGCCAGCAGCTCGGACAGCAACTCCTACGAGCAGTACTTC
. TRBJ1-5 TRBV6-5 many CASSYSGQDYSNQPQHF TGTGCCAGCAGTTACTCGGGGCAGGATTATAGCAATCAGCCCCAGCATTTT
TRBD2 TRBJ2-5 TRBV29-1 many CSVDSGAGPQETQYF TGCAGCGTAGACAGCGGGGCAGGCCCTCAAGAGACCCAGTACTTC
. TRBJ1-1 TRBV19 many CASIQAGGAEAFF TGTGCCAGTATTCAAGCGGGGGGCGCTGAAGCTTTCTTT
TRBD1 TRBJ2-4 TRBV27 many CASSSTGTAIAKNIQYF TGTGCCAGCTCTTCGACTGGGACAGCTATAGCCAAAAACATTCAGTACTTC
. TRBJ2-3 TRBV30 few CAWRPWGDTQYF TGTGCCTGGAGGCCCTGGGGAGATACGCAGTATTTT
. TRBJ2-7 TRBV7-9 medium-sized CASSIPEGVGEQYF TGTGCCAGCAGCATCCCTGAGGGGGTCGGAGAGCAGTACTTC
. TRBJ2-5 TRBV28 many CASSPGTNQRRTQYF TGTGCCAGCAGCCCTGGGACCAACCAAAGGCGGACCCAGTACTTC
. TRBJ2-1 TRBV11-2 many CASSPGHSAYNEQFF TGTGCCAGCAGCCCCGGACACTCCGCCTACAATGAGCAGTTCTTC
. TRBJ1-3 TRBV12-3/TRBV12-4 many CASSLSQVGDTIYF TGTGCCAGCAGTTTGTCGCAGGTCGGGGACACCATATATTTT
. TRBJ2-1 TRBV2 many CASRASSPPNEQFF TGTGCCAGCAGAGCATCCTCCCCCCCGAATGAGCAGTTCTTC
TRBD2 TRBJ2-1 TRBV6-6 many CASSYSTSGLAGNEQFF TGTGCCAGCAGTTACTCGACGTCTGGACTAGCGGGCAATGAGCAGTTCTTC
. TRBJ2-3 TRBV9 . CASSAGGGVFTDTQYF TGTGCCAGCAGCGCAGGGGGGGGGGTGTTCACAGATACGCAGTATTTT
TRBD1 TRBJ2-2 TRBV7-6 many CASSGQTGRNTGELFF TGTGCCAGCAGCGGACAGACAGGGCGTAACACCGGGGAGCTGTTTTTT
TRBD1 TRBJ2-7 TRBV30 . CAWSTGQGAFEQYF TGTGCCTGGAGTACAGGACAGGGGGCTTTCGAGCAGTACTTC